This T cell receptor beta chain came from a study of T cell responses to AZD1222 COVID-19 vaccine. General study findings and limits: There were mostly white British donors and more females than males, and clonal diversity was possibly underestimated. Only 5 or 6 individuals given AZD1222 were seropositive at baseline.

Measured with immunoSEQ multiplex PCR; TCRdb has only the in-frame clones, and not every one. The sample consists of roughly 100,000 clones, roughly 86% of them appearing once. As for this clone: Its antigen is still unknown.

The V gene's germline CDR1 is KGHSH and CDR2 LQKENI. The CDR3 extends over 15 amino acids. Trimming at V came to 6 bases and at J to 1 base, leaving 8 bases not matched to a gene. This TCR derives from an adult who received the MenACWY meningococcal vaccine as a control. The sample consisted of peripheral blood, taken 28 days after the second dose of the MenACWY control vaccine. The chain couples TRBV18 to TRBJ1-1; 7 positions match TRBD1. This CDR3 reads CASSLDRVGNTEAFF. CDR3 DNA sequence: TGTGCCAGCTCGCTAGACAGGGTGGGGAACACTGAAGCTTTCTTT.